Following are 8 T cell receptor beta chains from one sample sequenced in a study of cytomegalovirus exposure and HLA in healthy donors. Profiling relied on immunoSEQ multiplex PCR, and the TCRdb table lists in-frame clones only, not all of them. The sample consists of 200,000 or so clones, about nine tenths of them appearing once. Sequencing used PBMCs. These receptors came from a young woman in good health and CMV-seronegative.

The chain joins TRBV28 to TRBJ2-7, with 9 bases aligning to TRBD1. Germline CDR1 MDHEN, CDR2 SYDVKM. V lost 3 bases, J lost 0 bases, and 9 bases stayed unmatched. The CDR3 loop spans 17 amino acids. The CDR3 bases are TGTGCCAGCAGTTTGAACACAGGGGGCGGGAACTCCTACGAGCAGTACTTC. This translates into CASSLNTGGGNSYEQYF.

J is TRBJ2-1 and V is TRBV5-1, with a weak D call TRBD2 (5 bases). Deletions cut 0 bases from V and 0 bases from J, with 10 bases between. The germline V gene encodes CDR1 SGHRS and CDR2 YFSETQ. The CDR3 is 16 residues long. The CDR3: CASSLGRSSSYNEQFF. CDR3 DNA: TGCGCCAGCAGCTTGGGGAGGAGTAGCTCCTACAATGAGCAGTTCTTC. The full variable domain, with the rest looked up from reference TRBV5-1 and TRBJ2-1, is KAGVTQTPRYLIKTRGQQVTLSCSPISGHRSVSWYQQTPGQGLQFLFEYFSETQRNKGNFPGRFSGRQFSNSRSEMNVSTLELGDSALYLCASSLGRSSSYNEQFFGPGTRLTVL.

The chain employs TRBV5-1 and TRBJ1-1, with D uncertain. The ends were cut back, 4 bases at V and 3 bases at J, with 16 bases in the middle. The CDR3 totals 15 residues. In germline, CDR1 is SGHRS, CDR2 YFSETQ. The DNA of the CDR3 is TGCGCCAGCAGCAGTGGAAGCCTCGGGGACACTGAAGCTTTCTTT. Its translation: CASSSGSLGDTEAFF.

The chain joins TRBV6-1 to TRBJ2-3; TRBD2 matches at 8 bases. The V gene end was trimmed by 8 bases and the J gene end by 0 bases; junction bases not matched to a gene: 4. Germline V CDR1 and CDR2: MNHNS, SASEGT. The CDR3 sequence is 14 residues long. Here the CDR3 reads CASGSGASTDTQYF. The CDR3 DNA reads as TGTGCCAGCGGTAGCGGGGCAAGCACAGATACGCAGTATTTT.

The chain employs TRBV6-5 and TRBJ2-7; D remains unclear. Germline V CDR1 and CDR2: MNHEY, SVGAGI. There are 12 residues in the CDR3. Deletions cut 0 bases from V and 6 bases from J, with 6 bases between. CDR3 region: CASSYSRGEQYF. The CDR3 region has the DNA TGTGCCAGCAGTTACTCGAGAGGCGAGCAGTACTTC.

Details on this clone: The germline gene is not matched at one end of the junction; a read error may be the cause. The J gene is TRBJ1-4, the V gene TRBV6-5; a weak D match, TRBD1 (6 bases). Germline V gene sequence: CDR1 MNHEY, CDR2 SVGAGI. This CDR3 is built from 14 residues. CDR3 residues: CASSRTAVNGKLFF. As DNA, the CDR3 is TGTGCCAGCAGTCGGACAGCCGTTAATGGAAAACTGTTTTTT.

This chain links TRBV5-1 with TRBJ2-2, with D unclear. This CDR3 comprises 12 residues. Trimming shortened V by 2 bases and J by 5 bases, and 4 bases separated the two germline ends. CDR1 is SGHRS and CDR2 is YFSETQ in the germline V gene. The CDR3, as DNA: TGCGCCAGCAGCTTCGGGACCGGGGAGCTGTTTTTT. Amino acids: CASSFGTGELFF. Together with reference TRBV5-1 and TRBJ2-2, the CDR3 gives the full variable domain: KAGVTQTPRYLIKTRGQQVTLSCSPISGHRSVSWYQQTPGQGLQFLFEYFSETQRNKGNFPGRFSGRQFSNSRSEMNVSTLELGDSALYLCASSFGTGELFFGEGSRLTVL.

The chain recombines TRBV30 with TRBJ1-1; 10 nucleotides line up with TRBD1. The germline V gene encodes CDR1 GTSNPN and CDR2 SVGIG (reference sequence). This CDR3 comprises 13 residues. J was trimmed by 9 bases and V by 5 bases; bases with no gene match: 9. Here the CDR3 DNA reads TGTGCCTGGGGGACAGGGGCTCCAATTCAAGCTTTCTTT. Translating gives CAWGTGAPIQAFF.